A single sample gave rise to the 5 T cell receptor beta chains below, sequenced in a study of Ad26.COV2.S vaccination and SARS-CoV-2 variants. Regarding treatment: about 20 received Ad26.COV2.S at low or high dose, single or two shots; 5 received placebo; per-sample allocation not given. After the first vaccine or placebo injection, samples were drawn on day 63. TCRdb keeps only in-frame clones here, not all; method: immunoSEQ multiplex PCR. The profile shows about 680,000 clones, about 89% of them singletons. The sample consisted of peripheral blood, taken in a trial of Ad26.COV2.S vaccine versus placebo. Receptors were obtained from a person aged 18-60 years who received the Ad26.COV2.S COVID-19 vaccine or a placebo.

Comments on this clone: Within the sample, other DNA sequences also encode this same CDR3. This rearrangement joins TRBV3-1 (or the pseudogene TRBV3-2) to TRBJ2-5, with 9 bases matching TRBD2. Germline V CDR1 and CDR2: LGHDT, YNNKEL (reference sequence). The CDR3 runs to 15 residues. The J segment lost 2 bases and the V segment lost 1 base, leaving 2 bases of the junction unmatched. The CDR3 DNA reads TGTGCCAGCAGCCAAGGGCTAGCGGGGCAAGAGACCCAGTACTTC. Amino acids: CASSQGLAGQETQYF.

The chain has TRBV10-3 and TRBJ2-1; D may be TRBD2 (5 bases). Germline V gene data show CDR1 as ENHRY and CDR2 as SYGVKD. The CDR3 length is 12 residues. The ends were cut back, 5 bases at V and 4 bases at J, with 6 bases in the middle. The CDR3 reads CAISTRYNEQFF. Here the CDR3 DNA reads TGTGCCATCAGTACTAGATACAATGAGCAGTTCTTC.

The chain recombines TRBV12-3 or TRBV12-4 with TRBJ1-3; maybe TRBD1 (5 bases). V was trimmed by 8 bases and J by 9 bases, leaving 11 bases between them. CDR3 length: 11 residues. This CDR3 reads CASERGSTIYF. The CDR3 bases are TGTGCCAGCGAGAGGGGATCCACCATATATTTT.

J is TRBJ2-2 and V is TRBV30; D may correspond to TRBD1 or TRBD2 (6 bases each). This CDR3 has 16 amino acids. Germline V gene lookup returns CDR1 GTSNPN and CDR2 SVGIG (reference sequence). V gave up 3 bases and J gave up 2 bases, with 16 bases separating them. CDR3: CAWRGKGGTNTGELFF. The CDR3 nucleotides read TGTGCCTGGAGGGGGAAGGGGGGCACCAACACCGGGGAGCTGTTTTTT.

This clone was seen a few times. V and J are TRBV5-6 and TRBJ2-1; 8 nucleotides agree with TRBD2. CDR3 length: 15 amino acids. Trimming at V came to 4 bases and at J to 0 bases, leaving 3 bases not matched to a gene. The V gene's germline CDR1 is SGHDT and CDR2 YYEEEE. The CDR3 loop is CASSNSGNSYNEQFF. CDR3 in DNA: TGTGCCAGCAGCAATAGCGGGAACTCCTACAATGAGCAGTTCTTC.